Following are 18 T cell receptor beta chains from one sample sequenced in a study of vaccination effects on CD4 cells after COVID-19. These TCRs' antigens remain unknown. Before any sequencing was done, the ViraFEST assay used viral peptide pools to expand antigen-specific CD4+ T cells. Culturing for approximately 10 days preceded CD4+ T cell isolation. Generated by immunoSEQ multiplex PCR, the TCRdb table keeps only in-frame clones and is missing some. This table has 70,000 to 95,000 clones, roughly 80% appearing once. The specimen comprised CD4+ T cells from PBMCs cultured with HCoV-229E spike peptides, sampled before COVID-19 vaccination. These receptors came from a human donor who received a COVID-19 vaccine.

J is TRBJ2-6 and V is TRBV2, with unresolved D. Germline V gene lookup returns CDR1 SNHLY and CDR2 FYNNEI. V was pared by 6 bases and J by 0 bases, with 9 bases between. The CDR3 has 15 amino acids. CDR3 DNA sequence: TGTGCCAGCAGGGACGGCTCCTCTGGGGCCAACGTCCTGACTTTC. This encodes CASRDGSSGANVLTF.

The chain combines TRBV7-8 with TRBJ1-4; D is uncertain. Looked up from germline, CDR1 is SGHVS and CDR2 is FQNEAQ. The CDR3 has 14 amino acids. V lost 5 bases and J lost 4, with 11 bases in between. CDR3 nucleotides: TGTGCCAGCAGCCCGACGGAATATAATGAAAAACTGTTTTTT. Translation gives CASSPTEYNEKLFF.

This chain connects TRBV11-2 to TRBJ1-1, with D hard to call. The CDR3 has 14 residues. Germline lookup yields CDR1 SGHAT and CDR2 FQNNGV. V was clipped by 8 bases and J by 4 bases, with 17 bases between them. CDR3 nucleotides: TGTGCCAGCTTGATCGGTGGGATTGCCACTGAAGCTTTCTTT. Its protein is CASLIGGIATEAFF.

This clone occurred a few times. CDR3 amino acids: CASSLGGESYNEQFF. The CDR3 DNA reads TGCGCCAGCAGCTTGGGTGGGGAAAGCTACAATGAGCAGTTCTTC. The rearrangement joins TRBV5-1 to TRBJ2-1; D unresolved. Looked up from germline, CDR1 is SGHRS and CDR2 is YFSETQ. Trimming removed 0 bases at V and 3 bases at J, with 10 bases between. The CDR3 length is 15 residues.

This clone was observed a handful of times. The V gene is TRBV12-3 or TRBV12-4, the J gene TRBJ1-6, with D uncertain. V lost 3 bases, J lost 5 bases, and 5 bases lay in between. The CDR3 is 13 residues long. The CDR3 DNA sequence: TGTGCCAGCAGTTTCGGGAATAATTCACCCCTCCACTTT. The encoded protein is CASSFGNNSPLHF.

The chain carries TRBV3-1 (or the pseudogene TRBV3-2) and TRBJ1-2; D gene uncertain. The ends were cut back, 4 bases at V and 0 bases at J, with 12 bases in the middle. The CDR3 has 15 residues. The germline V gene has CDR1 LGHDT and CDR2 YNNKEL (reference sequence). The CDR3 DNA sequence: TGTGCCAGCAGCCCAGAGGGCCTCGCTAACTATGGCTACACCTTC. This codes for CASSPEGLANYGYTF.

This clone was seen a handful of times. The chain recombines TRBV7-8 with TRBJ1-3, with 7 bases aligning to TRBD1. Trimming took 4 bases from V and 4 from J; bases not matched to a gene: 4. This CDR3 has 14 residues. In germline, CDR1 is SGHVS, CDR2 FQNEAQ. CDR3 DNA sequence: TGTGCCAGCAGCTCGACAGGGATGGGAAACACCATATATTTT. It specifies CASSSTGMGNTIYF.

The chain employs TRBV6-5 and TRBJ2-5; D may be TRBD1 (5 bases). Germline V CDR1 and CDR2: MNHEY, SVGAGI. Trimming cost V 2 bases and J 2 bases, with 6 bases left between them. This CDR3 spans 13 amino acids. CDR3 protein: CASSYDSQETQYF. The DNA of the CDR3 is TGTGCCAGCAGTTACGACAGTCAAGAGACCCAGTACTTC.

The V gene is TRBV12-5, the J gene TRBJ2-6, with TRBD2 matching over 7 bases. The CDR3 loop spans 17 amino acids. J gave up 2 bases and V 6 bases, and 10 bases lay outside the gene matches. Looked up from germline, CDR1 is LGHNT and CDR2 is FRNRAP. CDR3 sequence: CASGKAREVAGANVLTF. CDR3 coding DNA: TGTGCTAGTGGCAAAGCCCGGGAGGTAGCTGGGGCCAACGTCCTGACTTTC.

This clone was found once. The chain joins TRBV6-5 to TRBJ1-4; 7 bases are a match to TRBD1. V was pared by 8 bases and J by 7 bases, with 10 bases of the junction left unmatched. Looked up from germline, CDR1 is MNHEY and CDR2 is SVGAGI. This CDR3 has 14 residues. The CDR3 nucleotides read TGTGCCAGCCACAACAGGGGTTATCGTGAAAAACTGTTTTTT. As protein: CASHNRGYREKLFF.

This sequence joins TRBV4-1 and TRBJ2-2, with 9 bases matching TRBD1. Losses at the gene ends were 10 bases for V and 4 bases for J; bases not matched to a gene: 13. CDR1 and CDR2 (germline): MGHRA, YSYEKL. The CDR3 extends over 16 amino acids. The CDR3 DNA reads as TGCGCCACCCAGTCCTGGACAGGGGTTAGCACCGGGGAGCTGTTTTTT. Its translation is CATQSWTGVSTGELFF.

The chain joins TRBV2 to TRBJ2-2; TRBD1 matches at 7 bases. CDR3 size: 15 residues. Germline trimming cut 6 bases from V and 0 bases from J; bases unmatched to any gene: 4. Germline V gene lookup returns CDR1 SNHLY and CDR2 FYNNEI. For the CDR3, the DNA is TGTGCCAGCAGACAGGGGAACTCGAACACCGGGGAGCTGTTTTTT. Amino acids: CASRQGNSNTGELFF.

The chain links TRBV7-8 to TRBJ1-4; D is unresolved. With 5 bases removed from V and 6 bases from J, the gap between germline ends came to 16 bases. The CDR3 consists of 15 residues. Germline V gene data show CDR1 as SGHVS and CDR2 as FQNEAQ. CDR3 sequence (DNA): TGTGCCAGCAGCGAGACCCATCCGGAGGATGAAAAACTGTTTTTT. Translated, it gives CASSETHPEDEKLFF.

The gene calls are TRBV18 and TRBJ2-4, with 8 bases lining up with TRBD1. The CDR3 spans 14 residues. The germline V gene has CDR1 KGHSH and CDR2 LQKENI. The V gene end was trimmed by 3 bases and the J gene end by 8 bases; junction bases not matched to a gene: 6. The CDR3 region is CASSPSGQGYIQYF. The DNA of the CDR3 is TGTGCCAGCTCACCCTCCGGACAGGGCTACATTCAGTACTTC.

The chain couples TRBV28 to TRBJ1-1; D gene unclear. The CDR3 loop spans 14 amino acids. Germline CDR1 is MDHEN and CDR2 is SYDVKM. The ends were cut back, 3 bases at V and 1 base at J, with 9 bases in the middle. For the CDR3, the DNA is TGTGCCAGCAGTTTGGTTAACAGGAACACTGAAGCTTTCTTT. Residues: CASSLVNRNTEAFF.

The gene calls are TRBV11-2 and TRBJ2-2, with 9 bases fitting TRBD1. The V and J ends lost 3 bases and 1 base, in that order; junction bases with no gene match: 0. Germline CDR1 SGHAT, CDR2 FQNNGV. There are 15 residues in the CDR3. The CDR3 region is CASSLGQGNTGELFF. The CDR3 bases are TGTGCCAGCAGCTTGGGACAGGGGAACACCGGGGAGCTGTTTTTT.

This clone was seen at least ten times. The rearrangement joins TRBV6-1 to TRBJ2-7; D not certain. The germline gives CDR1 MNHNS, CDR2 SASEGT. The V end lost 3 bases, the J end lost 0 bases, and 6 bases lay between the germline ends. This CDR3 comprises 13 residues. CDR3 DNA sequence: TGTGCCAGCAGTGACAGGAGCTCCTACGAGCAGTACGTC. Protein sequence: CASSDRSSYEQYV.

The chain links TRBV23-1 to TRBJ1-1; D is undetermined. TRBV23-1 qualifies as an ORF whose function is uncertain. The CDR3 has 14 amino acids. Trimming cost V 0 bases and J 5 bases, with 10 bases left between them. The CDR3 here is CASSQSNPVTEAFF. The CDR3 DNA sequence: TGCGCCAGCAGTCAATCGAACCCCGTGACTGAAGCTTTCTTT.